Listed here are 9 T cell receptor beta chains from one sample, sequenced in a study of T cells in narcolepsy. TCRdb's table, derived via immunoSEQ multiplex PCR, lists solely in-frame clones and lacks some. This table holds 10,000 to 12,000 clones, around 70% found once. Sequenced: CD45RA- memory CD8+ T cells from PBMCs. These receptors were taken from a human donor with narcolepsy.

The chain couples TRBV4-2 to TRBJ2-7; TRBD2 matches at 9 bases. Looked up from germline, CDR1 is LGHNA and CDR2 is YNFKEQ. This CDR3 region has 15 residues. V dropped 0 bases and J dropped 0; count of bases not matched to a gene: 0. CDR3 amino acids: CASSQDSGSSYEQYF. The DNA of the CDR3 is TGTGCCAGCAGCCAAGATAGCGGGAGCTCCTACGAGCAGTACTTC.

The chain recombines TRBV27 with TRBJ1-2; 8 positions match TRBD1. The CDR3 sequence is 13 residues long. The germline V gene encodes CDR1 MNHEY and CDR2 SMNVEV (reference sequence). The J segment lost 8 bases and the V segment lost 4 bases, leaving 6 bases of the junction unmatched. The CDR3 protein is CASSYGQGDGYTF. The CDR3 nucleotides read TGTGCCAGCAGTTACGGACAGGGCGACGGCTACACCTTC.

CDR3 in amino acids: CASSLGGAKNIQYF. CDR3 nucleotides: TGTGCCAGCAGCTTAGGGGGGGCCAAAAACATTCAGTACTTC. The V and J genes are TRBV11-2 and TRBJ2-4, with D perhaps assigned TRBD1 or TRBD2 (5 bases each). With 1 base removed from V and 1 base from J, the gap between germline ends came to 5 bases. CDR1 is SGHAT and CDR2 is FQNNGV in the germline V gene. The CDR3 length is 14 residues. The entire variable domain, with the rest obtained from reference TRBV11-2 and TRBJ2-4, is as follows: EAGVAQSPRYKIIEKRQSVAFWCNPISGHATLYWYQQILGQGPKLLIQFQNNGVVDDSQLPKDRFSAERLKGVDSTLKIQPAKLEDSAVYLCASSLGGAKNIQYFGAGTRLSVL.

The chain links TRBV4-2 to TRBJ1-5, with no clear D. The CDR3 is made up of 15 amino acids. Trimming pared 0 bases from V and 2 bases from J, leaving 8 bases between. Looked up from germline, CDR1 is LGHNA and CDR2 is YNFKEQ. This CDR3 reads CASSQDFTGNQPQHF. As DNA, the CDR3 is TGTGCCAGCAGCCAAGATTTCACCGGCAATCAGCCCCAGCATTTT.

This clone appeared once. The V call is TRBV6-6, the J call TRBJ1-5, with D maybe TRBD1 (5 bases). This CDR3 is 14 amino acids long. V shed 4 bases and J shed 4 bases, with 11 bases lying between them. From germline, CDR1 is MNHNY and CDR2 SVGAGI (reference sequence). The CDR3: CASSLPGGNQPQHF. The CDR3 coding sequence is TGTGCCAGCAGTTTACCCGGGGGTAATCAGCCCCAGCATTTT.

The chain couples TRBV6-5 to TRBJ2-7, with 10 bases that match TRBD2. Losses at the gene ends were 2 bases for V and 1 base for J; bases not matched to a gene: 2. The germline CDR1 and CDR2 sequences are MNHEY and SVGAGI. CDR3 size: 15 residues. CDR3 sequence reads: CASSYDSGGSYEQYF. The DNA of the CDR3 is TGTGCCAGCAGTTACGATAGCGGGGGGTCCTACGAGCAGTACTTC.

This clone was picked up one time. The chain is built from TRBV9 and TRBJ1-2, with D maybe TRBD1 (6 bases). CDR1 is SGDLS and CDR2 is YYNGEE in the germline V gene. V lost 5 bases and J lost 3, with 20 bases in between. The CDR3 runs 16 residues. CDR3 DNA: TGTGCCAGCAGTTATACTACAGGGAGTGCGGACTATGGCTACACCTTC. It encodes CASSYTTGSADYGYTF.

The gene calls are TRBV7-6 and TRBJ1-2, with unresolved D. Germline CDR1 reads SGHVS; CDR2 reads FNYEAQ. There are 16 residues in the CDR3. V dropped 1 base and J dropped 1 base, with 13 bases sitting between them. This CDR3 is CASSLDPDAYNYGYTF. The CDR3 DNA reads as TGTGCCAGCAGCTTAGATCCGGATGCCTATAACTATGGCTACACCTTC.

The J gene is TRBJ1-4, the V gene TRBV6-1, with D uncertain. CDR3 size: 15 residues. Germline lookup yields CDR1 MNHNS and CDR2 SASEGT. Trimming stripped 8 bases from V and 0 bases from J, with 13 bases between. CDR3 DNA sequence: TGTGCCAGCTCTCCGGGATATGCAACTAATGAAAAACTGTTTTTT. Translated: CASSPGYATNEKLFF.